Given below is one TCR beta chain in context. The data were taken from a study of control samples from healthy donors and cancer patients. Profiling relied on immunoSEQ multiplex PCR, and the TCRdb table lists in-frame clones only, not all of them. The data hold more than 60,000 clones, with 90% observed a single time. The source of this sequence is a man in his sixties with colorectal cancer. The sample taken for sequencing was PBMCs.

The CDR3 is CASSPGVGSTREQYF. Written as DNA, the CDR3 is TGTGCCAGCTCACCAGGGGTGGGCTCTACTAGGGAGCAGTACTTC. The rearrangement uses TRBV18 and TRBJ2-7; the D gene is possibly TRBD2 (5 bases). V was cut by 2 bases and J by 7 bases, with 18 bases left in between. In germline, CDR1 is KGHSH, CDR2 LQKENI. The CDR3 has 15 amino acids.